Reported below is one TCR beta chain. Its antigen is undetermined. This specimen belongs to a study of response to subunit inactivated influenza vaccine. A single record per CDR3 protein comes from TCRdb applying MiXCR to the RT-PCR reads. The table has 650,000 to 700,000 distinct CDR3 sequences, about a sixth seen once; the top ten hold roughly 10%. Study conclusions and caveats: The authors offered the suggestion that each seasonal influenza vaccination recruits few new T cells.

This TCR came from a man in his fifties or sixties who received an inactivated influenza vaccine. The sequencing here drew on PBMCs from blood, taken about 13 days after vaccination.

Here the CDR3 reads CSASVMTSGRADTQYF. CDR3 nucleotides: TGCAGTGCTAGCGTTATGACTAGCGGGAGAGCAGATACGCAGTATTTT. This rearrangement joins TRBV20-1 to TRBJ2-3, with 12 bases fitting TRBD2. CDR1 is DFQATT, CDR2 SNEGSKA, per germline (reference sequence). The J segment lost 4 bases and the V segment lost 3 bases, leaving 8 bases of the junction unmatched. This CDR3 has 16 amino acids.